The clone carrying this T cell receptor (beta chain) showed up many times. This record comes from a study of T cells in Graves' hyperthyroidism and ophthalmopathy. Disease duration was under 3 months in the ophthalmopathy patients, who also had a Clinical Activity Score of at least 3 and a NOSPECS grade of at least 4. Reasons for excluding patients were uncontrolled infection, other autoimmune disease, pregnancy or lactation. Using RNA transcripts as the source, TCR beta CDR3 regions were amplified. TCR CDR3 regions were first amplified by RT-PCR with HTBI primers. TCRdb analysed the multiplex PCR reads with MiXCR anew, one entry per CDR3 protein. In the table there are 300,000 to 450,000 distinct CDR3 sequences, around 15% of which are singletons. Sequencing input: blood. The clonotype originates from a woman in her twenties or thirties with Graves' ophthalmopathy.

CDR3 bases: TGTGCCAGCAGTGAAGCGCGTGGGTTAACACCTCCGGGGGTGCAGTACTTC. This codes for CASSEARGLTPPGVQYF. The gene calls are TRBV6-1 and TRBJ2-7; D possibly corresponds to TRBD2 (6 bases). Trimming removed 0 bases at V and 9 bases at J, with 24 bases between. There are 17 residues in the CDR3. Germline V gene data show CDR1 as MNHNS and CDR2 as SASEGT.